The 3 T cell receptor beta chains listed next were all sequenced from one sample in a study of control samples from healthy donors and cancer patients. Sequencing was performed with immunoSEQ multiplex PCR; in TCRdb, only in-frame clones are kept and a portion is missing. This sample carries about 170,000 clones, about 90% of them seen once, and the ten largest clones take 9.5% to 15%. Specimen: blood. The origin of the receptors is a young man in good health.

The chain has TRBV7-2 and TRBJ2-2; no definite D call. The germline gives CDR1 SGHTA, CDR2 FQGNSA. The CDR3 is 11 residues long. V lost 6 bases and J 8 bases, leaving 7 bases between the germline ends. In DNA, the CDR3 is TGTGCCAGCAGACCCGAAGGGGAGCTGTTTTTT. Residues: CASRPEGELFF. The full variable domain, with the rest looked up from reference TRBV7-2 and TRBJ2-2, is GAGVSQSPSNKVTEKGKDVELRCDPISGHTALYWYRQSLGQGLEFLIYFQGNSAPDKSGLPSDRFSAERTGGSVSTLTIQRTQQEDSAVYLCASRPEGELFFGEGSRLTVL.

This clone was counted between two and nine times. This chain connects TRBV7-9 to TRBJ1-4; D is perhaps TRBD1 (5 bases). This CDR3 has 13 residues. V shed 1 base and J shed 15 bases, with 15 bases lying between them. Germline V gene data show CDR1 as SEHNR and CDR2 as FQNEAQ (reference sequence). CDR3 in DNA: TGTGCCAGCAGCTTAGACGATCTAGGGGCAGTGTTTTTT. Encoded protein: CASSLDDLGAVFF.

The CDR3 region is CASSVMGTSSDPLHF. In DNA, the CDR3 is TGTGCCAGCAGCGTGATGGGAACATCCTCCGACCCCCTCCACTTT. The V call is TRBV9, the J call TRBJ1-6, with D hard to call. The CDR3 is 15 amino acids. V lost 2 bases, J lost 13 bases, and 19 bases lay in between. Germline V gene data show CDR1 as SGDLS and CDR2 as YYNGEE.